Below, one T cell receptor (beta chain) is given with its context. This CDR3 comprises 14 residues. Looked up from germline, CDR1 is SGHRS and CDR2 is YFSETQ. J lost 4 bases, V lost 4 bases, and 4 bases had no gene match. Authors' methods: Reference gene primers were amplified, and this amplification served to estimate nucleated cell counts. Produced via immunoSEQ multiplex PCR; TCRdb's table is partial and in-frame only. V, J and clone size are those of that table, while D and trimming were read from the DNA. The sample lists about 320,000 clones; roughly 90% were seen once. The data stem from a study of blood T cell repertoires in COVID-19. In terms of age and location, participants ranged from roughly 18 to 95 years and lived in 24 US areas.

The rearrangement joins TRBV5-1 to TRBJ1-4; 7 nucleotides match TRBD1. Sequenced input: PBMCs or T cells enriched from blood (not recorded which). This sequence was found in a man aged 55 to 70 who had recovered from COVID-19. CDR3 DNA: TGCGCCAGCAGCCCTGGGACAGTTAATGAAAAACTGTTTTTT. Residues: CASSPGTVNEKLFF.